These 32 T cell receptor beta chains originate from one sample sequenced in a study of T cell responses to AZD1222 COVID-19 vaccine. The protocol was immunoSEQ multiplex PCR, while the TCRdb copy is restricted to in-frame clones and leaves out a portion. Of roughly 200,000 clones listed, around 92% were seen once; the top ten hold 1% to 1.5%. This sample comprised peripheral blood, obtained on day 0 of AZD1222 vaccination. Every receptor here comes from an adult in good health.

This clone was seen only once. The chain combines TRBV9 with TRBJ2-5, with 9 bases that match TRBD2. Trimming took 0 bases from V and 5 from J; bases not matched to a gene: 11. CDR1 is SGDLS and CDR2 is YYNGEE in the germline V gene. This CDR3 has 17 residues. The CDR3 protein is CASSVGVGGGAPETQYF. CDR3 nucleotides: TGTGCCAGCAGCGTAGGGGTTGGCGGGGGGGCACCGGAGACCCAGTACTTC.

This chain connects TRBV5-1 to TRBJ2-1; 8 bases fit TRBD1. This CDR3 is built from 16 residues. V lost 4 bases and J lost 1; bases outside the gene matches: 7. Germline V gene data show CDR1 as SGHRS and CDR2 as YFSETQ. CDR3 protein: CASSPYRGTSYNEQFF. Written as DNA, the CDR3 is TGCGCCAGCAGCCCCTACAGGGGGACTTCCTACAATGAGCAGTTCTTC.

The chain is built from TRBV6-2 or TRBV6-3 and TRBJ1-2; unclear D gene. There are 15 residues in the CDR3. Trimming cost V 4 bases and J 4 bases, with 16 bases left between them. Germline-derived CDR1 and CDR2 are MNHEY and SVGEGT. In DNA, the CDR3 is TGTGCCAGCAGTTCCGGTGGACGGTCGATCTATGGCTACACCTTC. This encodes CASSSGGRSIYGYTF.

This rearrangement joins TRBV28 to TRBJ1-2, with D tentatively TRBD1 (5 bases). This CDR3 is built from 18 residues. CDR1 and CDR2 (germline): MDHEN, SYDVKM. Trimming stripped 5 bases from V and 4 bases from J, with 26 bases between. CDR3 sequence reads: CASSRTTVLFGLLYGYTF. The CDR3 DNA reads TGTGCCAGCAGTCGGACGACAGTTTTATTCGGGCTCCTCTATGGCTACACCTTC.

The chain recombines TRBV11-2 with TRBJ1-1, with D perhaps TRBD1 (6 bases). The CDR3 sequence is 13 residues long. V lost 7 bases, J lost 3 bases, and 12 bases lay in between. Germline V gene data show CDR1 as SGHAT and CDR2 as FQNNGV. The CDR3 DNA is TGTGCCAGCAAAAAACAGGGCGACACTGAAGCTTTCTTT. Residues: CASKKQGDTEAFF.

CDR3 nucleotides: TGTGCCAGCAGCTTCGACAGGGGAGGCTACACCTTC. It codes for CASSFDRGGYTF. V usage is TRBV7-2 and J usage is TRBJ1-2, with TRBD1 identical over 8 bases. Germline CDR1 and CDR2: SGHTA and FQGNSA. V trimming: 3 bases; J trimming: 8 bases; junction bases outside the gene matches: 2. The CDR3 runs 12 residues.

This sequence joins TRBV12-3 or TRBV12-4 and TRBJ1-1, with a tentative D call TRBD1 (5 bases). The CDR3 length is 13 residues. V was cut by 7 bases and J by 5 bases, with 14 bases left in between. The CDR3 reads CASNLEWGTEAFF. Here the CDR3 DNA reads TGTGCCAGCAACCTCGAGTGGGGGACTGAAGCTTTCTTT.

This chain uses TRBV10-1 with TRBJ1-2; maybe TRBD1 (6 bases). The CDR3 runs to 17 residues. With 0 bases removed from V and 4 bases from J, the gap between germline ends came to 18 bases. Germline CDR1 is WNHNN and CDR2 is SYGVQD (reference sequence). The CDR3 region has the DNA TGCGCCAGCAGTGAGTCTGGGGGGCGCCGACTCTGCTATGGCTACACCTTC. It encodes CASSESGGRRLCYGYTF.

This chain links TRBV2 with TRBJ2-7; D might be TRBD1 (5 bases). V gave up 7 bases and J gave up 3 bases, with 25 bases separating them. The CDR3 sequence is 17 residues long. From germline, CDR1 is SNHLY and CDR2 FYNNEI. CDR3 sequence (DNA): TGTGCCAGCACCGCCCCGACACAGGCTAGGAAAAACTACGAGCAGTACTTC. Translated, it gives CASTAPTQARKNYEQYF.

This clone was detected once. This chain uses TRBV7-2 with TRBJ2-7; D remains ambiguous. Germline loops: CDR1 SGHTA, CDR2 FQGNSA. V lost 1 base and J 6 bases, leaving 10 bases between the germline ends. The CDR3 is 13 amino acids. DNA for the CDR3: TGTGCCAGCAGCTTAGAAGCCGGGTTCGAGCAGTACTTC. Amino acid sequence: CASSLEAGFEQYF.

V gene TRBV7-2 combines with J gene TRBJ1-5, with D unresolved. The CDR3 runs to 13 residues. Germline V CDR1 and CDR2: SGHTA, FQGNSA. Trimming cost V 2 bases and J 9 bases, with 11 bases left between them. The chain's CDR3 is CASSLSLQRPQHF. As DNA, the CDR3 is TGTGCCAGCAGCTTATCCCTACAGCGGCCCCAGCATTTT.

Only one count was recorded for this clone. This chain uses TRBV7-9 with TRBJ1-6, with D uncertain. CDR1 is SEHNR and CDR2 is FQNEAQ in the germline V gene (reference sequence). Trimming cost V 1 base and J 8 bases, with 9 bases left between them. CDR3 size: 14 residues. The CDR3 nucleotides read TGTGCCAGCAGCTTAGTAGGTACGGATTCACCCCTCCACTTT. Translating gives CASSLVGTDSPLHF.

V and J are TRBV5-1 and TRBJ2-6; the match to TRBD1 covers 10 bases. Germline-derived CDR1 and CDR2 are SGHRS and YFSETQ. V gave up 0 bases and J gave up 4 bases; unmatched junction bases: 4. This CDR3 has 17 amino acids. This CDR3 reads CASSLGQGALGANVLTF. The CDR3 bases are TGCGCCAGCAGCTTGGGACAGGGGGCTCTGGGGGCCAACGTCCTGACTTTC.

The chain links TRBV3-1 (or the pseudogene TRBV3-2) to TRBJ2-1; D perhaps matches TRBD1 (5 bases). This CDR3 contains 13 residues. V was shortened by 4 bases and J by 7 bases, with 11 bases between the two germline ends. CDR1 and CDR2 from the germline V gene are LGHDT and YNNKEL (reference sequence). Here the CDR3 reads CASSRLQANEQFF. The DNA of the CDR3 is TGTGCCAGCAGCCGTTTACAGGCGAATGAGCAGTTCTTC.

V is TRBV6-5 and J is TRBJ2-2; the match to TRBD1 covers 8 bases. V gave up 4 bases and J gave up 3 bases; unmatched junction bases: 4. Germline V gene sequence: CDR1 MNHEY, CDR2 SVGAGI. The length of the CDR3 is 15 residues. The CDR3 region is CASSLRDRYTGELFF. Here the CDR3 DNA reads TGTGCCAGCAGTTTACGGGACAGGTACACCGGGGAGCTGTTTTTT.

V gene TRBV12-2 combines with J gene TRBJ1-5. TRBV12-2 is termed a pseudogene. The CDR3 has 15 amino acids. The chain's CDR3 is CASRCPESLGQPQHF. CDR3 nucleotide sequence: TGTGCAAGTCGCTGCCCTGAGTCCTTAGGTCAGCCCCAGCATTTT.

The rearrangement joins TRBV19 to TRBJ1-6; perhaps TRBD1 as D (6 bases). The CDR3 loop spans 15 amino acids. CDR1 and CDR2 (germline): LNHDA, SQIVND (reference sequence). The ends were cut back, 3 bases at V and 7 bases at J, with 13 bases in the middle. CDR3 in DNA: TGTGCCAGTAGTATCCAGGGGTCTGGGAATTCACCCCTCCACTTT. Translating it yields CASSIQGSGNSPLHF.

This rearrangement joins TRBV3-1 (or the pseudogene TRBV3-2) to TRBJ2-7; D perhaps matches TRBD2 (7 bases). The CDR3 is made up of 15 amino acids. V lost 0 bases, J lost 7 bases, and 16 bases lay in between. Germline lookup yields CDR1 LGHDT and CDR2 YNNKEL (reference sequence). The CDR3 region is CASSQDHGGHREQYF. The CDR3 bases are TGTGCCAGCAGCCAAGATCACGGGGGGCATCGAGAGCAGTACTTC.

The V gene is TRBV4-2, the J gene TRBJ2-2, with TRBD2 matching 7 bases. The V gene's germline CDR1 is LGHNA and CDR2 YNFKEQ. The ends lost 8 bases at V and 1 base at J; junction bases unmatched: 4. The CDR3 loop spans 14 amino acids. The DNA for the CDR3 is TGTGCCAGCTGGGGAGGGGTGAACACCGGGGAGCTGTTTTTT. Translated, it gives CASWGGVNTGELFF.

The rearrangement joins TRBV5-5 to TRBJ2-5; 11 bases line up with TRBD1. The trim removed 4 bases at V and 3 bases at J, leaving 14 bases unmatched. Looked up from germline, CDR1 is SGHKS and CDR2 is YYEKEE (reference sequence). This CDR3 comprises 18 residues. CDR3 bases: TGTGCCAGCAGCCGAGGACAGGGGGCGCCCGGGGGGAAAGAGACCCAGTACTTC. It is translated as CASSRGQGAPGGKETQYF.

The rearrangement links TRBV7-9 to TRBJ1-3; TRBD1 agrees at 7 bases. This CDR3 contains 14 residues. The germline V gene has CDR1 SEHNR and CDR2 FQNEAQ (reference sequence). V lost 5 bases to trimming and J lost 0 bases; unmatched junction nucleotides: 1. The CDR3 DNA sequence: TGTGCCAGCAGCCGGACAGGCTCTGGAAACACCATATATTTT. Its translation: CASSRTGSGNTIYF.

The V call is TRBV3-1 (or the pseudogene TRBV3-2), the J call TRBJ2-1, with 9 bases aligning to TRBD2. Per the germline V gene, CDR1 is LGHDT and CDR2 is YNNKEL (reference sequence). Losses at the gene ends were 1 base for V and 1 base for J; bases not matched to a gene: 2. This CDR3 region has 16 residues. The DNA of the CDR3 is TGTGCCAGCAGCCAAGGAGCGGGGGGTTCCTACAATGAGCAGTTCTTC. As protein: CASSQGAGGSYNEQFF.

This chain uses TRBV5-1 with TRBJ1-2, with no clear D. From germline, CDR1 is SGHRS and CDR2 YFSETQ. V was shortened by 0 bases and J by 9 bases, with 12 bases between the two germline ends. CDR3 size: 13 residues. CDR3 in DNA: TGCGCCAGCAGCTTGGAAGTTGGGGTTAGCTACACCTTC. It encodes CASSLEVGVSYTF.

The V call is TRBV29-1, the J call TRBJ1-2; TRBD1 matches 9 bases. V lost 5 bases to trimming and J lost 5 bases; unmatched junction nucleotides: 9. The V gene's germline CDR1 is SQVTM and CDR2 ANQGSEA. The CDR3 sequence is 14 residues long. CDR3 in DNA: TGCAGCGTTTCTGCTATGGACAGGGGTTATGGCTACACCTTC. Its protein product is CSVSAMDRGYGYTF.

V is TRBV4-3 and J is TRBJ2-1; 8 positions agree with TRBD2. Germline CDR1 and CDR2: LGHNA and YSLEER. The CDR3 runs to 14 residues. With 0 bases clipped from V and 8 bases from J, the junction kept 3 bases outside the gene matches. DNA for the CDR3: TGCGCCAGCAGCCAAGATACGGGGGGGGATGAGCAGTTCTTC. Protein product: CASSQDTGGDEQFF.

V is TRBV7-8 and J is TRBJ1-5; no clear D. V was cut by 5 bases and J by 0 bases, with 11 bases left in between. Per germline, CDR1 SGHVS and CDR2 FQNEAQ. This CDR3 spans 15 amino acids. The chain's CDR3 is CASSLPPDSNQPQHF. CDR3 DNA: TGTGCCAGCAGCCTCCCTCCGGATAGCAATCAGCCCCAGCATTTT.

The rearrangement uses TRBV6-1 and TRBJ2-7; D perhaps matches TRBD1 (5 bases). CDR3 length equals 17 residues. Germline V gene lookup returns CDR1 MNHNS and CDR2 SASEGT. Trimming took off 2 bases at V and 4 bases at J, with 21 bases between the two ends. The CDR3 DNA sequence: TGTGCCAGCAGTGAAAGCCGAGTGGACACGGGCATGTACGAGCAGTACTTC. It translates to CASSESRVDTGMYEQYF.

The count of this clone is one. This chain joins TRBV6-1 and TRBJ1-2; D possibly corresponds to TRBD1 (5 bases). The germline CDR1 and CDR2 sequences are MNHNS and SASEGT. The CDR3 sequence is 13 residues long. The ends were cut back, 5 bases at V and 0 bases at J, with 7 bases in the middle. CDR3 amino acids: CASSQGANYGYTF. CDR3 nucleotides: TGTGCCAGCAGTCAAGGGGCTAACTATGGCTACACCTTC.

This sequence joins TRBV30 and TRBJ1-5; tentatively, D is TRBD1 (6 bases). Germline values: CDR1 GTSNPN, CDR2 SVGIG (reference sequence). CDR3 length equals 14 residues. Between the trimmed V and J ends, which lost 2 bases and 2 bases, there was a span of 10 bases. For the CDR3, the DNA is TGTGCCTGGAGTTCACAGGGAGGCAATCAGCCCCAGCATTTT. Protein sequence: CAWSSQGGNQPQHF.

The chain combines TRBV24-1 with TRBJ1-5; D is undetermined. Germline V gene sequence: CDR1 KGHDR, CDR2 SFDVKD. There are 12 residues in the CDR3. Trimming cost V 11 bases and J 6 bases, with 13 bases left between them. The CDR3 DNA is TGTGCCATCTCCACGGGCGGTCAGCCCCAGCATTTT. This encodes CAISTGGQPQHF.

This clone was recorded only once. The DNA for the CDR3 is TGCGCCACCGGCGGGGGTAACACCGGGGAGCTGTTTTTT. Its translation is CATGGGNTGELFF. The chain joins TRBV10-2 to TRBJ2-2; 7 positions match TRBD2. After removal of 10 bases from V and 2 bases from J, the junction contained 4 bases not matched to a gene. From germline, CDR1 is WSHSY and CDR2 SAAADI. This CDR3 region has 13 residues.

This chain connects TRBV6-5 to TRBJ1-2; 8 bases are a match to TRBD1. From germline, CDR1 is MNHEY and CDR2 SVGAGI. The CDR3 is made up of 14 amino acids. V dropped 4 bases and J dropped 4; count of bases not matched to a gene: 5. DNA for the CDR3: TGTGCCAGCAGTTGGACAGGGTCATCCTATGGCTACACCTTC. As protein: CASSWTGSSYGYTF.